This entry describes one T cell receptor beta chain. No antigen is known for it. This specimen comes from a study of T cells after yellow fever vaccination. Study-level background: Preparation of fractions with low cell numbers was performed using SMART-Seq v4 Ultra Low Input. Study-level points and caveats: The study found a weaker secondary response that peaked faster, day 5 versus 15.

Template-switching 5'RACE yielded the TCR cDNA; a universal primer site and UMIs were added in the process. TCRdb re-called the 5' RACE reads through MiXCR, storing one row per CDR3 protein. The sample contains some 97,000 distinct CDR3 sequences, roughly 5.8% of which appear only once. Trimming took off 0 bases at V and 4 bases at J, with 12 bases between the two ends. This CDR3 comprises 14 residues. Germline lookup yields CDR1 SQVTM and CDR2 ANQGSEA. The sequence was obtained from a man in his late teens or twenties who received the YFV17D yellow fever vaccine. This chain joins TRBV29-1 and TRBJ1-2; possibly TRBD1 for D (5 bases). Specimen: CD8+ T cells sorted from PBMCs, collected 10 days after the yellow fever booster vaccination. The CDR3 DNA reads TGCAGCGTTGAAGATCGGGGGGAAGGCTATGGCTACACCTTC. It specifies CSVEDRGEGYGYTF.